The next 2 T cell receptor beta chains were all read from a single sample in a study of neurological immune-mediated disorders. TCRdb processed the 5' RACE reads anew with MiXCR; each CDR3 protein has one entry. The data contain around 79,000 distinct CDR3 sequences, around an eighth of them singletons. What was sequenced was PBMCs. The receptor source for this set is a woman between 50 and 59 years old in good health.

This clonotype appeared many times. The chain combines TRBV7-6 with TRBJ2-5; 10 bases line up with TRBD2. The V gene end was trimmed by 4 bases and the J gene end by 1 base; junction bases not matched to a gene: 6. The CDR3 covers 16 residues. Per the germline V gene, CDR1 is SGHVS and CDR2 is FNYEAQ. The CDR3 nucleotides read TGTGCCAGCAGCTGGCCGGGACTAGCGACCCAAGAGACCCAGTACTTC. The encoded protein is CASSWPGLATQETQYF.

This clonotype was detected ten times or more. The chain is built from TRBV5-1 and TRBJ2-5; D ambiguous. With 5 bases removed from V and 3 bases from J, the gap between germline ends came to 14 bases. The V gene's germline CDR1 is SGHRS and CDR2 YFSETQ. The CDR3 spans 14 residues. CDR3 DNA: TGCGCCAGCAGTCTGACGGATCCAGAAGAGACCCAGTACTTC. It translates to CASSLTDPEETQYF.